The 2 T cell receptor beta chains listed next were all sequenced from one sample in a study of OX40 agonist ivuxolimab in advanced cancers. The method was immunoSEQ multiplex PCR; TCRdb's version includes in-frame clones alone and lacks a portion of them. The sample consists of about 71,000 clones, roughly four fifths of them appearing once. The material sequenced was CD4+ or CD8+ T cells sorted from blood, taken in a trial of the OX40 agonist ivuxolimab. Receptors were obtained from an adult with an advanced solid tumor such as melanoma, head and neck, liver or kidney cancer.

The V gene is TRBV28, the J gene TRBJ2-5, with a weak D call TRBD1 (6 bases). The CDR3 is 15 amino acids. Trimming removed 5 bases from V and 4 bases from J, with 17 bases in between. Germline CDR1 reads MDHEN; CDR2 reads SYDVKM. The chain's CDR3 is CASSPQGSRVETQYF. The CDR3 bases are TGTGCCAGCAGTCCCCAGGGGTCACGGGTAGAGACCCAGTACTTC.

The table lists this clone with a count of one. The CDR3 region is CASSYRQSQGTEQFF. Here the CDR3 DNA reads TGTGCCAGCAGTTACCGTCAATCTCAGGGGACTGAGCAGTTCTTC. The V gene is TRBV6-5, the J gene TRBJ2-1, with D maybe TRBD1 (6 bases). Per the germline V gene, CDR1 is MNHEY and CDR2 is SVGAGI. CDR3 size: 15 residues. V was clipped by 2 bases and J by 9 bases, with 17 bases between them.